The 25 T cell receptor beta chains below were found in one sample sequenced in a study of technical replicates of blood from several donors. Using immunoSEQ multiplex PCR, the repertoire was profiled, and TCRdb retains in-frame clones only, with some absent. Of about 58,000 clones listed, about 95% are singletons. Input material: PBMCs. The receptors derive from a human donor in good health. Some clones in this sample may be carry-over from other donors' samples.

This clone was seen a handful of times. The J gene is TRBJ2-5, the V gene TRBV7-2; 7 positions match TRBD2. Germline V gene sequence: CDR1 SGHTA, CDR2 FQGNSA. Losses at the gene ends were 5 bases for V and 2 bases for J; bases not matched to a gene: 8. This CDR3 comprises 15 residues. The CDR3 loop reads CASSPRWGGQETQYF. As DNA, the CDR3 is TGTGCCAGCAGCCCCCGGTGGGGGGGGCAAGAGACCCAGTACTTC.

This clone was picked up one time. The J gene is TRBJ2-1, the V gene TRBV6-5, with TRBD2 as a possible D gene (6 bases). This CDR3 comprises 16 residues. Germline V CDR1 and CDR2: MNHEY, SVGAGI. Between the trimmed V and J ends, which lost 0 bases and 5 bases, there was a span of 14 bases. This chain's CDR3 is CASSYSRRDENNEQFF. For the CDR3, the DNA is TGTGCCAGCAGTTACTCGCGGAGGGATGAGAACAATGAGCAGTTCTTC.

The chain combines TRBV6-1 with TRBJ2-7; 8 nucleotides line up with TRBD2. The V and J ends lost 4 bases and 0 bases, in that order; junction bases with no gene match: 5. The CDR3 runs 15 residues. Germline V gene lookup returns CDR1 MNHNS and CDR2 SASEGT. This chain's CDR3 is CASSGAGALSYEQYF. The CDR3 DNA follows: TGTGCCAGCAGTGGAGCGGGAGCGCTCTCCTACGAGCAGTACTTC.

The rearrangement uses TRBV7-3 and TRBJ2-1; 7 positions match TRBD2. Per germline, CDR1 SGHTA and CDR2 FQGTGA. The length of the CDR3 is 15 residues. V gave up 2 bases and J gave up 3 bases; unmatched junction bases: 4. CDR3 DNA: TGTGCCAGCAGCTTAGCGGGAGCTCTCTACAATGAGCAGTTCTTC. It yields the protein CASSLAGALYNEQFF.

CDR3 coding DNA: TGTGCCAGCAGTAAACAGGGCTCCTACAATGAGCAGTTCTTC. This translates into CASSKQGSYNEQFF. The chain recombines TRBV25-1 with TRBJ2-1, with D perhaps TRBD1 (6 bases). V lost 5 bases and J 0 bases, leaving 8 bases between the germline ends. The CDR3 loop spans 14 amino acids. CDR1 is MGHDK, CDR2 SYGVNS, per germline.

The chain has TRBV6-4 and TRBJ1-5; no clear D gene. The CDR3 is 14 amino acids. The germline CDR1 and CDR2 sequences are MRHNA and SNTAGT. V lost 2 bases and J lost 3, with 8 bases in between. The CDR3 loop reads CASSDEGFNQPQHF. The CDR3 region has the DNA TGTGCCAGCAGTGACGAGGGATTCAATCAGCCCCAGCATTTT.

This clone was seen only once. This chain connects TRBV5-4 to TRBJ2-3; TRBD2 aligns across 9 bases. The CDR3 runs 15 residues. Trimming removed 4 bases from V and 2 bases from J; junction bases left unmatched: 5. Germline V gene sequence: CDR1 SGHNT, CDR2 YYREEE (reference sequence). CDR3 coding DNA: TGTGCCAGCAGCAAAGCGGGGGGACCCACAGATACGCAGTATTTT. Translation: CASSKAGGPTDTQYF.

The V and J genes are TRBV4-1 and TRBJ1-5; TRBD1 agrees at 11 bases. Per the germline V gene, CDR1 is MGHRA and CDR2 is YSYEKL. The J segment lost 4 bases and the V segment lost 4 bases, leaving 3 bases of the junction unmatched. The CDR3 spans 15 residues. As DNA, the CDR3 is TGCGCCAGCAGCCCGGGACAGGGGGTAAATCAGCCCCAGCATTTT. It codes for CASSPGQGVNQPQHF.

The J gene is TRBJ1-3, the V gene TRBV4-2, with D unresolved. This CDR3 is 16 amino acids long. CDR1 and CDR2 from the germline V gene are LGHNA and YNFKEQ. V was trimmed by 4 bases and J by 0 bases, leaving 13 bases between them. As DNA, the CDR3 is TGTGCCAGCAGCCCCGGGGTCGGTCGCTCTGGAAACACCATATATTTT. Amino acids: CASSPGVGRSGNTIYF.

The J gene is TRBJ2-7, the V gene TRBV6-5, with 8 bases aligning to TRBD2. Per the germline V gene, CDR1 is MNHEY and CDR2 is SVGAGI. The CDR3 runs to 15 residues. J lost 1 base, V lost 4 bases, and 6 bases had no gene match. The CDR3 DNA reads TGTGCCAGCAGTTCCAGCGGGAGTATGTCCTACGAGCAGTACTTC. Translating it yields CASSSSGSMSYEQYF.

V gene TRBV5-1 combines with J gene TRBJ1-5; 8 bases align to TRBD1. Germline loops: CDR1 SGHRS, CDR2 YFSETQ. This CDR3 has 14 amino acids. V trimming: 2 bases; J trimming: 7 bases; junction bases outside the gene matches: 5. Here the CDR3 DNA reads TGCGCCAGCAGCTTCGCAGGGGGCGGGCAGCCCCAGCATTTT. It codes for CASSFAGGGQPQHF.

This rearrangement joins TRBV7-7 to TRBJ1-5, with 7 bases that match TRBD1. The CDR3 is 13 residues long. Germline lookup yields CDR1 SSHAT and CDR2 FNYEAQ (reference sequence). Germline trimming cut 5 bases from V and 7 bases from J; bases unmatched to any gene: 5. The CDR3 is CASSPQGIQPQHF. The CDR3 DNA sequence: TGTGCCAGCAGCCCACAGGGGATACAGCCCCAGCATTTT.

V gene TRBV7-9 combines with J gene TRBJ1-2; D gene unclear. This CDR3 is built from 12 residues. Trimming removed 2 bases from V and 3 bases from J, with 4 bases in between. Germline CDR1 SEHNR, CDR2 FQNEAQ (reference sequence). DNA for the CDR3: TGTGCCAGCAGCTTACAGGACTATGGCTACACCTTC. Its translation is CASSLQDYGYTF.

V and J are TRBV28 and TRBJ2-7; D is possibly TRBD2 (5 bases). This CDR3 contains 14 residues. V lost 5 bases to trimming and J lost 5 bases, with 16 bases between them. Per germline, CDR1 MDHEN and CDR2 SYDVKM. The CDR3 protein is CASSLPSPRDEQYF. CDR3 nucleotide sequence: TGTGCCAGCAGTCTACCCTCCCCGAGGGACGAGCAGTACTTC.

This clone appeared once. The gene calls are TRBV5-4 and TRBJ2-1; no reliable D call. Germline V gene lookup returns CDR1 SGHNT and CDR2 YYREEE (reference sequence). Trimming removed 5 bases at V and 9 bases at J, with 15 bases between. CDR3 size: 13 residues. This CDR3 reads CASSPGYHSEQFF. The CDR3 nucleotides are TGTGCCAGCAGTCCAGGATACCATAGTGAGCAGTTCTTC.

This chain uses TRBV18 with TRBJ1-5, with D unresolved. Trimming left V 0 bases short and J 1 base short, with 10 bases between. The CDR3 contains 16 residues. Germline V CDR1 and CDR2: KGHSH, LQKENI. CDR3: CASSPPRGWSNQPQHF. The CDR3 DNA follows: TGTGCCAGCTCACCACCGAGAGGTTGGAGCAATCAGCCCCAGCATTTT.

This clone occurred once. This sequence joins TRBV7-9 and TRBJ1-1; TRBD1 aligns across 7 bases. Germline V CDR1 and CDR2: SEHNR, FQNEAQ (reference sequence). V gave up 7 bases and J gave up 1 base; unmatched junction bases: 15. This CDR3 has 17 residues. The CDR3 DNA reads TGTGCCAGCATCTTGGTGGGGGGACAGTCAGGGAACACTGAAGCTTTCTTT. Amino acids: CASILVGGQSGNTEAFF.

This rearrangement joins TRBV7-2 to TRBJ1-1; no reliable D call. In germline, CDR1 is SGHTA, CDR2 FQGNSA. Trimming took 1 base from V and 3 from J, leaving 6 bases between them. This CDR3 is 13 amino acids long. This CDR3 is CASSLVRDTEAFF. DNA for the CDR3: TGTGCCAGCAGCTTAGTGCGGGACACTGAAGCTTTCTTT.

This clone was seen once. The chain uses TRBV7-8 and TRBJ2-3; 10 nucleotides align to TRBD2. The CDR3 runs 16 residues. Trimming at V came to 5 bases and at J to 3 bases, leaving 8 bases not matched to a gene. Germline V gene data show CDR1 as SGHVS and CDR2 as FQNEAQ. The CDR3 DNA is TGTGCCAGCAGCCTAAGCGGGGGGGCCAAGACAGATACGCAGTATTTT. Translating gives CASSLSGGAKTDTQYF.

This chain uses TRBV6-5 with TRBJ2-7, with D unclear. The V end was cut by 0 bases, the J end by 2 bases, with 5 bases between. This CDR3 is built from 13 residues. CDR1 and CDR2 from the germline V gene are MNHEY and SVGAGI. CDR3 coding DNA: TGTGCCAGCAGTTACTCCCAGACCTACGAGCAGTACTTC. Its translation: CASSYSQTYEQYF.

The rearrangement uses TRBV28 and TRBJ2-1; 14 nucleotides agree with TRBD2. The J segment lost 9 bases and the V segment lost 2 bases, leaving 6 bases of the junction unmatched. The CDR3 sequence is 16 residues long. CDR1 is MDHEN and CDR2 is SYDVKM in the germline V gene. The CDR3, as DNA: TGTGCCAGCAGTTTAGGGACTAGCGGGAGTAGGGGTGAGCAGTTCTTC. Translating gives CASSLGTSGSRGEQFF.

The chain couples TRBV7-3 to TRBJ2-1; 14 bases map to TRBD2. The germline V gene has CDR1 SGHTA and CDR2 FQGTGA. The CDR3 has 15 amino acids. V dropped 5 bases and J dropped 7; count of bases not matched to a gene: 4. As DNA, the CDR3 is TGTGCCAGCAGCAGGACTAGCGGGGGGCCGAATGAGCAGTTCTTC. The encoded protein is CASSRTSGGPNEQFF. The variable domain in full, with the rest retrieved from reference TRBV7-3 and TRBJ2-1, is GAGVSQTPSNKVTEKGKYVELRCDPISGHTALYWYRQSLGQGPEFLIYFQGTGAADDSGLPNDRFFAVRPEGSVSTLKIQRTERGDSAVYLCASSRTSGGPNEQFFGPGTRLTVL.

In its sample, this clone was seen a few times. The gene calls are TRBV6-1 and TRBJ2-2; TRBD2 matches 7 bases. Germline lookup yields CDR1 MNHNS and CDR2 SASEGT. The V segment lost 1 base and the J segment 5 bases; nucleotides outside the gene matches: 4. The CDR3 is made up of 15 amino acids. CDR3 coding DNA: TGTGCCAGCAGTGAAGGGGGGGGAGAAACCGGGGAGCTGTTTTTT. Translation: CASSEGGGETGELFF.

The CDR3 nucleotides read TGTGCCAGCAGCTTATGGGGGGGATACGAGCAGTACTTC. This codes for CASSLWGGYEQYF. This chain links TRBV7-9 with TRBJ2-7, with 7 positions matching TRBD2. The trim removed 2 bases at V and 4 bases at J, leaving 2 bases unmatched. This CDR3 is 13 amino acids long. CDR1 is SEHNR, CDR2 FQNEAQ, per germline (reference sequence).

The chain joins TRBV30 to TRBJ1-5, with a tentative D call TRBD1 (5 bases). The V gene lost 2 bases and the J gene lost 3 bases, with 14 bases spanning the gap. The CDR3 extends over 15 amino acids. CDR1 is GTSNPN, CDR2 SVGIG, per germline (reference sequence). The CDR3 nucleotides read TGTGCCTGGAGTATTAAGGGGCTCGACAATCAGCCCCAGCATTTT. It codes for CAWSIKGLDNQPQHF.